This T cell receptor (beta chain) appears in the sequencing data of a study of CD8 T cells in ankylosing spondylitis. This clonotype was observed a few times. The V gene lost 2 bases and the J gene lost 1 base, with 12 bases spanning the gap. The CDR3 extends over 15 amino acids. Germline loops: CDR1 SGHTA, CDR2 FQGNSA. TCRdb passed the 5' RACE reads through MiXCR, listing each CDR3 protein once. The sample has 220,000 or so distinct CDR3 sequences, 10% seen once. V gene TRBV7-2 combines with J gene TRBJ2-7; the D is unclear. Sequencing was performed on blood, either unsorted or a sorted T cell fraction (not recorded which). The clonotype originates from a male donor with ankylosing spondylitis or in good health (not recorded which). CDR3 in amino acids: CASSLSSSGSYEQYF. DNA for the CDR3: TGTGCCAGCAGCTTATCTAGTTCTGGGTCCTACGAGCAGTACTTC.